The 27 T cell receptor beta chains presented below share a single source sample, sequenced in a study of T-cell reconstitution after alpha-beta-depleted transplantation in children. As it was prepared, the TCRbeta library received unique molecular identifiers. TCRdb reprocessed the PCR reads with MiXCR, giving one entry per CDR3 protein. The table shows about 230,000 distinct CDR3 sequences, with 12% occurring only once. The sample was PBMCs from the stem cell graft donor, taken from the stem cell graft. The receptors come from a human donor who donated a stem cell graft to a child with acute lymphoblastic leukemia.

This clonotype was seen a handful of times. The chain has TRBV11-2 and TRBJ2-1, with D perhaps matching TRBD1 or TRBD2 (5 bases each). The V end lost 0 bases, the J end lost 2 bases, and 14 bases lay between the germline ends. CDR3 length: 17 residues. From germline, CDR1 is SGHAT and CDR2 FQNNGV. The CDR3 reads CASSLEGDVSTYNEQFF. In nucleotides, the CDR3 is TGTGCCAGCAGCTTAGAGGGGGACGTGTCAACCTACAATGAGCAGTTCTTC.

This clonotype was recorded at least ten times. The chain joins TRBV19 to TRBJ1-5; D is unresolved. There are 13 residues in the CDR3. Per germline, CDR1 LNHDA and CDR2 SQIVND (reference sequence). Trimming took off 5 bases at V and 3 bases at J, with 8 bases between the two ends. CDR3: CASSPWINQPQHF. For the CDR3, the DNA is TGTGCCAGTAGTCCTTGGATCAATCAGCCCCAGCATTTT.

This clonotype was seen a few times. The rearrangement uses TRBV28 and TRBJ2-2; 9 bases align to TRBD1. V lost 7 bases to trimming and J lost 1 base; unmatched junction nucleotides: 4. This CDR3 has 15 residues. Germline CDR1 reads MDHEN; CDR2 reads SYDVKM. This chain's CDR3 is CASTPGQGNTGELFF. The CDR3 DNA reads as TGTGCCAGCACCCCGGGACAGGGGAACACCGGGGAGCTGTTTTTT.

This clonotype has only a few counts. V usage is TRBV7-8 and J usage is TRBJ1-4; no definite D call. Between the trimmed V and J ends, which lost 4 bases and 7 bases, there was a span of 10 bases. Germline assignment: CDR1 SGHVS and CDR2 FQNEAQ. This CDR3 has 13 amino acids. CDR3 loop: CASSSPESEKLFF. The CDR3 DNA reads as TGTGCCAGCAGCTCCCCGGAGAGTGAAAAACTGTTTTTT.

J is TRBJ2-5 and V is TRBV5-1, with D tentatively TRBD1 (5 bases). This CDR3 is built from 16 residues. Trimming cost V 3 bases and J 1 base, with 16 bases left between them. CDR1 SGHRS and CDR2 YFSETQ come from the germline V gene. The CDR3 DNA follows: TGCGCCAGCAGCTCTCAGGGCAGGTCGGGCCAAGAGACCCAGTACTTC. It specifies CASSSQGRSGQETQYF.

This clonotype appeared a few times. The chain links TRBV7-2 to TRBJ2-3; D might be TRBD1 or TRBD2, each matching 6 bases. Germline V gene data show CDR1 as SGHTA and CDR2 as FQGNSA. The CDR3 extends over 16 amino acids. V was trimmed by 0 bases and J by 1 base, leaving 11 bases between them. The CDR3 nucleotides are TGTGCCAGCAGCTTAGCAGGACGGGGGCGCACAGATACGCAGTATTTT. Protein: CASSLAGRGRTDTQYF.

This clonotype has at least ten counts. This rearrangement joins TRBV27 to TRBJ2-1; D remains unclear. CDR1 is MNHEY and CDR2 is SMNVEV in the germline V gene (reference sequence). V gave up 2 bases and J gave up 8 bases, with 19 bases separating them. The CDR3 spans 16 residues. CDR3 protein: CASSLSAPTQPYEQFF. CDR3 nucleotide sequence: TGTGCCAGCAGTTTAAGCGCTCCTACCCAACCCTATGAGCAGTTCTTC.

As for this clonotype: A clone one base away is much larger, so this may be a read error. The chain recombines TRBV4-2 with TRBJ2-7, with 9 bases that match TRBD1. CDR1 LGHNA and CDR2 YNFKEQ come from the germline V gene. J lost 1 base, V lost 7 bases, and 5 bases had no gene match. The CDR3 is made up of 14 amino acids. This CDR3 reads CASIPGTGSYEQYF. In DNA form, the CDR3 reads TGTGCCAGCATCCCAGGGACAGGGTCCTACGAGCAGTACTTC.

Remarks on this clonotype: A much larger clone lies one base from this, so it may be a read error. The chain joins TRBV7-9 to TRBJ2-7; 8 bases fit TRBD2. CDR1 is SEHNR and CDR2 is FQNEAQ in the germline V gene (reference sequence). CDR3 length equals 15 residues. The DNA of the CDR3 is TGTGCCATCAGCCTTGGCACTAGCGGAAACTACGAGCAGTACTTC. It is translated as CAISLGTSGNYEQYF.

J is TRBJ2-2 and V is TRBV9; 8 bases fit TRBD2. The CDR3 covers 15 residues. Per the germline V gene, CDR1 is SGDLS and CDR2 is YYNGEE. J was trimmed by 2 bases and V by 4 bases; bases with no gene match: 4. In nucleotides, the CDR3 is TGTGCCAGCAGCTTCCTAGCGGGTAACACCGGGGAGCTGTTTTTT. It codes for CASSFLAGNTGELFF.

This clonotype was counted at least ten times. The CDR3 reads CASLSADTQYF. CDR3 in DNA: TGTGCCAGCCTTTCTGCAGATACGCAGTATTTT. The genes are TRBV12-3 or TRBV12-4 and TRBJ2-3; the D is unclear. The CDR3 has 11 residues. Deletions cut 8 bases from V and 4 bases from J, with 7 bases between.

This clonotype was detected many times. The DNA of the CDR3 is TGCAGTGCTAGAGAGGGGCTAGCGTTGGGAAATGAGCAGTTCTTC. Translation: CSAREGLALGNEQFF. The rearrangement uses TRBV20-1 and TRBJ2-1; TRBD2 might be the D (6 bases). The CDR3 loop spans 15 amino acids. Germline CDR1 DFQATT, CDR2 SNEGSKA (reference sequence). V was clipped by 0 bases and J by 7 bases, with 16 bases between them.

The chain uses TRBV27 and TRBJ1-1; D unresolved. This CDR3 is built from 13 residues. CDR1 is MNHEY and CDR2 is SMNVEV in the germline V gene (reference sequence). Trimming pared 6 bases from V and 5 bases from J, leaving 13 bases between. The CDR3, as DNA: TGTGCCAGCAGACCTCGGACGGGTACTGAAGCTTTCTTT. Translated, it gives CASRPRTGTEAFF.

In its sample, this clonotype was seen many times. The CDR3, as DNA: TGCGCCAGCAGCTTGGGGGACAGGGGGCAAGAGACCCAGTACTTC. Translated: CASSLGDRGQETQYF. V usage is TRBV5-1 and J usage is TRBJ2-5, with 11 bases aligning to TRBD1. Germline V CDR1 and CDR2: SGHRS, YFSETQ. This CDR3 has 15 amino acids. V shed 0 bases, J shed 2 bases, and the junction held 0 bases outside the gene matches.

There are many counts of this clonotype. The chain employs TRBV12-3 or TRBV12-4 and TRBJ2-5; D not resolved. The V and J ends lost 3 bases and 5 bases respectively, with 13 bases between them. The CDR3 length is 14 residues. The CDR3 DNA reads as TGTGCCAGCAGTTTGAGACGGCCTTGGGAGACCCAGTACTTC. It yields the protein CASSLRRPWETQYF.

This clonotype appeared many times. The chain uses TRBV20-1 and TRBJ1-1; perhaps TRBD1 as D (6 bases). The germline V gene encodes CDR1 DFQATT and CDR2 SNEGSKA (reference sequence). Between the trimmed V and J ends, which lost 4 bases and 5 bases, there was a span of 11 bases. There are 12 residues in the CDR3. CDR3 bases: TGCAGTGCTAAACAGGGAGGGACTGAAGCTTTCTTT. Translated, it gives CSAKQGGTEAFF.

This clonotype has a count of ten or more. Here the CDR3 reads CSARDHQGWVYEQYF. In DNA, the CDR3 is TGCAGTGCTAGAGATCATCAGGGCTGGGTTTACGAGCAGTACTTC. V gene TRBV20-1 combines with J gene TRBJ2-7; the D gene is possibly TRBD1 (5 bases). CDR3 size: 15 residues. V lost 0 bases, J lost 4 bases, and 16 bases lay in between. Germline V gene data show CDR1 as DFQATT and CDR2 as SNEGSKA (reference sequence).

This clonotype was detected only once. The chain carries TRBV30 and TRBJ2-5; TRBD1 matches 7 bases. Per germline, CDR1 GTSNPN and CDR2 SVGIG (reference sequence). This CDR3 is built from 13 residues. Germline trimming cut 3 bases from V and 5 bases from J; bases unmatched to any gene: 6. The CDR3 DNA follows: TGTGCCTGGAGCACAGGGGTTCGGGAGACCCAGTACTTC. Its translation: CAWSTGVRETQYF.

This clonotype was counted at least ten times. CDR3 DNA: TGCGCCAGCAGCCAAGATAACTTGGCGGGTGACCCCACAGATACGCAGTATTTT. Protein: CASSQDNLAGDPTDTQYF. This sequence joins TRBV4-3 and TRBJ2-3; weak D call: TRBD2 (5 bases). This CDR3 region has 18 residues. Between the trimmed V and J ends, which lost 0 bases and 2 bases, there was a span of 18 bases. Germline values: CDR1 LGHNA, CDR2 YSLEER.

This clonotype was detected ten times or more. This chain connects TRBV10-3 to TRBJ2-1, with TRBD1 as a possible D gene (6 bases). Germline lookup yields CDR1 ENHRY and CDR2 SYGVKD. The CDR3 has 15 amino acids. V dropped 7 bases and J dropped 4 bases, with 17 bases sitting between them. CDR3 amino acids: CAINSVAGAYNEQFF. In DNA, the CDR3 is TGTGCCATCAATTCGGTGGCAGGGGCTTACAATGAGCAGTTCTTC.

This clonotype was seen repeatedly, ten times or more. The CDR3 region has the DNA TGTGCCAGCAGTTTTAACAGGGGGAAGATCGAGCAGTACTTC. The encoded protein is CASSFNRGKIEQYF. The rearrangement uses TRBV12-3 or TRBV12-4 and TRBJ2-7; 8 bases are shared with TRBD1. After removal of 3 bases from V and 6 bases from J, the junction contained 7 bases not matched to a gene. The CDR3 covers 14 residues.

This clonotype occurred many times. CDR3 amino acids: CASSEGGGGQPQHF. As DNA, the CDR3 is TGTGCCAGCAGTGAGGGGGGGGGAGGTCAGCCCCAGCATTTT. The genes are TRBV6-1 and TRBJ1-5, with D maybe TRBD1 (5 bases). CDR1 and CDR2 (germline): MNHNS, SASEGT. Trimming removed 3 bases at V and 6 bases at J, with 12 bases between. This CDR3 spans 14 amino acids.

There are many counts of this clonotype. The chain has TRBV24-1 and TRBJ1-2, with no clear D. CDR3 length: 17 residues. The germline CDR1 and CDR2 sequences are KGHDR and SFDVKD. Trimming took 3 bases from V and 6 from J, leaving 22 bases between them. In DNA, the CDR3 is TGTGCCACCAGTGATCCAACCCCCGTGGCAGGCGAACATGGCTACACCTTC. It is translated as CATSDPTPVAGEHGYTF.

This clonotype has at least ten counts. The chain has TRBV7-8 and TRBJ1-1; 10 bases match TRBD1. Per germline, CDR1 SGHVS and CDR2 FQNEAQ. This CDR3 has 17 residues. V dropped 2 bases and J dropped 4; count of bases not matched to a gene: 10. Here the CDR3 reads CASSLTGTGEFRTEAFF. CDR3 sequence (DNA): TGTGCCAGCAGCTTAACCGGGACAGGGGAATTCCGCACTGAAGCTTTCTTT. Looking up the rest from reference TRBV7-8 and TRBJ1-1 gives the full variable domain: GAGVSQSPRYKVAKRGQDVALRCDPISGHVSLFWYQQALGQGPEFLTYFQNEAQLDKSGLPSDRFFAERPEGSVSTLKIQRTQQEDSAVYLCASSLTGTGEFRTEAFFGQGTRLTVV.

This clonotype was seen ten or more times. The rearrangement uses TRBV20-1 and TRBJ2-1, with 9 bases fitting TRBD2. V lost 5 bases to trimming and J lost 6 bases; unmatched junction nucleotides: 11. Looked up from germline, CDR1 is DFQATT and CDR2 is SNEGSKA (reference sequence). CDR3 length: 15 amino acids. CDR3 residues: CSAGLAGDRVNEQFF. In DNA, the CDR3 is TGCAGTGCTGGATTAGCGGGAGACCGGGTCAATGAGCAGTTCTTC.

This clonotype showed up many times. V is TRBV7-2 and J is TRBJ2-5, with no clear D. V lost 2 bases and J 3 bases, leaving 7 bases between the germline ends. The CDR3 covers 13 residues. Germline V gene sequence: CDR1 SGHTA, CDR2 FQGNSA. CDR3 loop: CASSLSFEETQYF. The CDR3, as DNA: TGTGCCAGCAGCTTATCATTCGAAGAGACCCAGTACTTC.

This clonotype was seen at least ten times. The gene calls are TRBV7-9 and TRBJ1-1; unclear D gene. Trimming pared 6 bases from V and 4 bases from J, leaving 9 bases between. Germline V gene lookup returns CDR1 SEHNR and CDR2 FQNEAQ (reference sequence). The CDR3 is made up of 12 amino acids. CDR3 coding DNA: TGTGCCAGCAGTACCGGAGGCACTGAAGCTTTCTTT. As protein: CASSTGGTEAFF.